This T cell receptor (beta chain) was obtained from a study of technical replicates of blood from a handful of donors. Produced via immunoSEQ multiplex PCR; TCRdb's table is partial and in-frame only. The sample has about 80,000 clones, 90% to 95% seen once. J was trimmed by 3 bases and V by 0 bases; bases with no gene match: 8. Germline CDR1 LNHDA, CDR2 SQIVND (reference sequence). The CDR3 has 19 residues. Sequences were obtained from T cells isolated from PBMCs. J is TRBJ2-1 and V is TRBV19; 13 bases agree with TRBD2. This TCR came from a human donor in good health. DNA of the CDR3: TGTGCCAGTAGTATAGATGGACTAGCGGGAGTGGGTTTCTACAATGAGCAGTTCTTC. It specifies CASSIDGLAGVGFYNEQFF.